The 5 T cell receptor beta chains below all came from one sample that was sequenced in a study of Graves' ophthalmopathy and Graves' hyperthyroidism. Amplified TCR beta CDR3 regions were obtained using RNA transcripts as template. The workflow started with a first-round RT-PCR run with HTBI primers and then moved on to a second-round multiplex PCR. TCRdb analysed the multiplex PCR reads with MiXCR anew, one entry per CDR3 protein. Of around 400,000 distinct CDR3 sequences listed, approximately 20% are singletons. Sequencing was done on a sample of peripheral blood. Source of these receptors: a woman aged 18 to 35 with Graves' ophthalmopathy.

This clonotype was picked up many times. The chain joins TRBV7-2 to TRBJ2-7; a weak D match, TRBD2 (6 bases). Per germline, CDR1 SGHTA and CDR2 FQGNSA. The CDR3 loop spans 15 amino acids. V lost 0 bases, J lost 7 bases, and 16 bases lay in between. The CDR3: CASSLAPGAVGEQYF. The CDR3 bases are TGTGCCAGCAGCTTAGCGCCGGGAGCCGTGGGAGAGCAGTACTTC.

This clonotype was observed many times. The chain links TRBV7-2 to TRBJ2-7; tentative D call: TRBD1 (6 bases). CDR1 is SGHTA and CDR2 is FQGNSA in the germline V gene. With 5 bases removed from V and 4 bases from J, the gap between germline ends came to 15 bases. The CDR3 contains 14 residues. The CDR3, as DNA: TGTGCCAGCAGCCCTCGGACAGTTACTTACGAGCAGTACTTC. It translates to CASSPRTVTYEQYF.

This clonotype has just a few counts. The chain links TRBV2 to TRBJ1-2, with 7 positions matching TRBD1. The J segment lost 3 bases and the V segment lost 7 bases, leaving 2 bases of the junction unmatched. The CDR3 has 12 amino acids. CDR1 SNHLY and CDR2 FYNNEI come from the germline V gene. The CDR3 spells CASIGTDYGYTF. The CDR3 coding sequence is TGTGCCAGCATCGGGACAGACTATGGCTACACCTTC.

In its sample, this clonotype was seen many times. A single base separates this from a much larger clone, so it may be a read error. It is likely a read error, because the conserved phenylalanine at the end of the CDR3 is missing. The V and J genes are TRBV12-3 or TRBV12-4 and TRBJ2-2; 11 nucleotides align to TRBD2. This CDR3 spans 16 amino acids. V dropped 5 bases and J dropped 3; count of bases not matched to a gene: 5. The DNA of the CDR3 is TGTGCCAGCAGTGTGATAGCGGGGGGGTACACCGGGGAGCTGTTTTGT. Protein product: CASSVIAGGYTGELFC.

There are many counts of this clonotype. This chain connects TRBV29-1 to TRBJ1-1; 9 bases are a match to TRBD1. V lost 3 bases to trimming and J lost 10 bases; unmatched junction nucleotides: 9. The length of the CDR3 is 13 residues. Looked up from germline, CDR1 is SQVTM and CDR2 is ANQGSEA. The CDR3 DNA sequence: TGCAGCGTTGAGGTGGGACAGGGACGGCCAGCTTTCTTT. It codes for CSVEVGQGRPAFF.